These 30 T cell receptor beta chains came from one sample sequenced in a study of T cell repertoires in cytomegalovirus infection. TCRdb recomputed calls from the reads with MiXCR, one row per CDR3 protein. The table lists 200,000 to 250,000 distinct CDR3 sequences, approximately 13% of them singletons, with 1.5% to 2% in the top ten. The sample consisted of PBMCs. These receptors came from a human donor in good health (CMV status not recorded). Some clones in this sample may be carry-over from other donors' samples.

V is TRBV6-2 or TRBV6-3 and J is TRBJ2-2; 7 bases match TRBD2. Germline V gene data show CDR1 as MNHEY and CDR2 as SVGEGT. V dropped 6 bases and J dropped 6; count of bases not matched to a gene: 7. The CDR3 extends over 14 amino acids. In DNA, the CDR3 is TGTGCCAGCAGCCTGCGGGAGTTGGCCGGGGAGCTGTTTTTT. Its translation is CASSLRELAGELFF.

This rearrangement joins TRBV29-1 to TRBJ2-2; no reliable D call. Trimming removed 7 bases from V and 1 base from J, with 10 bases in between. The germline gives CDR1 SQVTM, CDR2 ANQGSEA. The CDR3 sequence is 13 residues long. The CDR3 coding sequence is TGCAGCGCTAGACTTGGGAACACCGGGGAGCTGTTTTTT. Translation: CSARLGNTGELFF.

This clonotype was picked up a small number of times. This rearrangement joins TRBV6-2 or TRBV6-3 to TRBJ1-3, with D maybe TRBD1 (5 bases). The CDR3 has 17 amino acids. Germline V gene lookup returns CDR1 MNHEY and CDR2 SVGEGT. V shed 7 bases and J shed 1 base, with 20 bases lying between them. As DNA, the CDR3 is TGTGCCAGCACCTGGGGCGCCGGTCGGATGTCTGGAAACACCATATATTTT. Translated, it gives CASTWGAGRMSGNTIYF.

On this clonotype itself: A much larger clone differs by one base, so this may be a read error. V usage is TRBV5-3 and J usage is TRBJ2-7; the D gene is possibly TRBD1 (5 bases). TRBV5-3 is an ORF, with its function uncertain. The CDR3 extends over 15 amino acids. CDR3 residues: CASSLRIVRDYEQYF. The DNA for the CDR3 is TGTGCCAGCAGCTTGAGGATTGTCAGGGACTACGAGCAGTACTTC.

The sample holds many counts of this clonotype. The J gene is TRBJ1-1, the V gene TRBV19; maybe TRBD1 (6 bases). The V and J ends lost 7 bases and 0 bases respectively, with 12 bases between them. The germline gives CDR1 LNHDA, CDR2 SQIVND (reference sequence). This CDR3 has 14 amino acids. CDR3 residues: CASNRDIMNTEAFF. DNA of the CDR3: TGTGCCAGTAATAGGGACATCATGAACACTGAAGCTTTCTTT.

In its sample, this clonotype was seen a few times. The rearrangement links TRBV28 to TRBJ1-1, with 10 nucleotides matching TRBD1. Germline trimming cut 3 bases from V and 6 bases from J; bases unmatched to any gene: 4. This CDR3 spans 14 amino acids. The germline V gene encodes CDR1 MDHEN and CDR2 SYDVKM. The CDR3 sequence is CASSFPGQGAEAFF. The CDR3 DNA is TGTGCCAGCAGTTTCCCTGGACAGGGGGCTGAAGCTTTCTTT.

This clonotype was picked up a small number of times. The DNA for the CDR3 is TGTGCCAGCAGCTTGTACGTAACCGGGGAGCTGTTTTTT. Residues: CASSLYVTGELFF. This sequence joins TRBV5-4 and TRBJ2-2; D uncertain. Per the germline V gene, CDR1 is SGHNT and CDR2 is YYREEE (reference sequence). The V and J ends lost 1 base and 5 bases respectively, with 6 bases between them. The CDR3 contains 13 residues.

This clonotype was counted a few times. The V call is TRBV19, the J call TRBJ1-2; D uncertain. Germline assignment: CDR1 LNHDA and CDR2 SQIVND (reference sequence). Trimming removed 0 bases from V and 4 bases from J, with 12 bases in between. The CDR3 sequence is 15 residues long. The CDR3 reads CASSIEGRQIYGYTF. CDR3 bases: TGTGCCAGTAGTATAGAGGGCCGGCAGATCTATGGCTACACCTTC.

This clonotype was seen a handful of times. The chain joins TRBV5-1 to TRBJ2-1; no clear D. The CDR3 is made up of 15 amino acids. V lost 0 bases, J lost 8 bases, and 15 bases lay in between. Looked up from germline, CDR1 is SGHRS and CDR2 is YFSETQ. CDR3 DNA sequence: TGCGCCAGCAGCTTGGCCGAGCCCCTGGGGTATGAGCAGTTCTTC. Its protein is CASSLAEPLGYEQFF.

The sample holds many counts of this clonotype. The chain links TRBV5-1 to TRBJ2-3; D perhaps matches TRBD1 (6 bases). Germline-derived CDR1 and CDR2 are SGHRS and YFSETQ. V was cut by 3 bases and J by 4 bases, with 9 bases left in between. The length of the CDR3 is 13 residues. This chain's CDR3 is CASSSEGADTQYF. CDR3 DNA sequence: TGCGCCAGCAGCTCCGAGGGGGCAGATACGCAGTATTTT. The complete variable domain, with remaining parts taken from reference TRBV5-1 and TRBJ2-3, reads KAGVTQTPRYLIKTRGQQVTLSCSPISGHRSVSWYQQTPGQGLQFLFEYFSETQRNKGNFPGRFSGRQFSNSRSEMNVSTLELGDSALYLCASSSEGADTQYFGPGTRLTVL.

This clonotype was detected ten times or more. The chain has TRBV11-1 and TRBJ2-1, with 8 bases identical to TRBD2. This CDR3 region has 16 residues. Germline CDR1 and CDR2: SGHAT and FQDESV (reference sequence). J lost 0 bases, V lost 5 bases, and 6 bases had no gene match. The CDR3 DNA follows: TGTGCCAGCAGCCGGGGACTAGGGAGCTCCTACAATGAGCAGTTCTTC. This sequence encodes CASSRGLGSSYNEQFF.

This clonotype occurred many times. J is TRBJ2-1 and V is TRBV6-2 or TRBV6-3; perhaps D is TRBD1 or TRBD2 (6 bases each). V lost 5 bases, J lost 4 bases, and 18 bases lay in between. CDR1 and CDR2 from the germline V gene are MNHEY and SVGEGT. This CDR3 has 16 residues. The CDR3 spells CASSPQEGGFYNEQFF. CDR3 sequence (DNA): TGTGCCAGCAGTCCCCAGGAAGGGGGGTTTTACAATGAGCAGTTCTTC.

This clonotype was seen at least ten times. This chain joins TRBV6-5 and TRBJ2-7; D is ambiguous. Between the trimmed V and J ends, which lost 0 bases and 6 bases, there was a span of 18 bases. CDR1 and CDR2 from the germline V gene are MNHEY and SVGAGI. This CDR3 has 16 residues. The CDR3 loop reads CASSYSSDSLISEQYF. The CDR3 nucleotides are TGTGCCAGCAGTTACTCTTCGGATAGCTTAATATCCGAGCAGTACTTC.

This clonotype turned up a few times. This chain joins TRBV19 and TRBJ2-6; D is undetermined. This CDR3 spans 17 amino acids. V dropped 0 bases and J dropped 0 bases, with 9 bases sitting between them. The V gene's germline CDR1 is LNHDA and CDR2 SQIVND (reference sequence). This chain's CDR3 is CASSIESGISGANVLTF. CDR3 coding DNA: TGTGCCAGTAGTATAGAGTCCGGAATCTCTGGGGCCAACGTCCTGACTTTC.

In its sample, this clonotype was seen a few times. The rearrangement links TRBV4-3 to TRBJ2-1, with TRBD2 matching 9 bases. The CDR3 consists of 14 residues. Germline lookup yields CDR1 LGHNA and CDR2 YSLEER. Trimming took 0 bases from V and 7 from J; bases not matched to a gene: 1. CDR3 loop: CASSQDSGSNEQFF. The CDR3 DNA reads TGCGCCAGCAGCCAAGATAGCGGGAGTAATGAGCAGTTCTTC.

This clonotype was seen at least ten times. CDR3 nucleotides: TGTGCCAGCAGCTTCCGTGATGCAGATACGCAGTATTTT. This codes for CASSFRDADTQYF. V gene TRBV7-2 combines with J gene TRBJ2-3, with no clear D. Trimming removed 3 bases from V and 4 bases from J, with 8 bases in between. Per germline, CDR1 SGHTA and CDR2 FQGNSA. The CDR3 is 13 amino acids.

This clonotype appeared many times. The rearrangement links TRBV7-3 to TRBJ2-3; D may be TRBD1 (6 bases). This CDR3 is 15 amino acids long. CDR1 is SGHTA, CDR2 FQGTGA, per germline. The germline V and J ends were trimmed by 0 bases and 4 bases, with 11 bases remaining between them. CDR3 sequence: CASSLTQQGADTQYF. DNA of the CDR3: TGTGCCAGCAGCTTAACACAACAGGGAGCAGATACGCAGTATTTT.

This clonotype has more than one count but fewer than ten. The genes are TRBV20-1 and TRBJ2-5; the match to TRBD2 covers 10 bases. The CDR3 extends over 14 amino acids. The germline V gene encodes CDR1 DFQATT and CDR2 SNEGSKA (reference sequence). V shed 6 bases, J shed 1 base, and the junction held 5 bases outside the gene matches. The CDR3 region is CSAGASGGQETQYF. The DNA for the CDR3 is TGCAGTGCAGGGGCTAGCGGGGGCCAAGAGACCCAGTACTTC.

V usage is TRBV7-9 and J usage is TRBJ2-5, with TRBD2 matching over 11 bases. The germline CDR1 and CDR2 sequences are SEHNR and FQNEAQ (reference sequence). This CDR3 is built from 15 residues. V shed 5 bases, J shed 5 bases, and the junction held 7 bases outside the gene matches. CDR3 DNA: TGTGCCAGCAGCGCCGGGACTAGCGGCCGGGAGACCCAGTACTTC. Its translation is CASSAGTSGRETQYF.

This chain connects TRBV28 to TRBJ2-7; no clear D. Trimming took 4 bases from V and 2 from J, leaving 6 bases between them. Germline values: CDR1 MDHEN, CDR2 SYDVKM. This CDR3 is 12 amino acids long. The CDR3 DNA is TGTGCCAGCAGTTATATCGCCTACGAGCAGTACTTC. Amino acid sequence: CASSYIAYEQYF.

This clonotype was counted ten times or more. J is TRBJ1-5 and V is TRBV15; D not resolved. The CDR3 is 13 amino acids. Germline V CDR1 and CDR2: LNHNV, YYDKDF (reference sequence). V lost 0 bases, J lost 8 bases, and 8 bases lay in between. The CDR3 bases are TGTGCCACCAGCAGAGATCAGGAGGAGCCCCAGCATTTT. This sequence encodes CATSRDQEEPQHF.

The chain uses TRBV6-2 or TRBV6-3 and TRBJ1-5, with D possibly TRBD1 on 5 matching bases. CDR3 size: 16 residues. The germline V gene encodes CDR1 MNHEY and CDR2 SVGEGT. Trimming stripped 6 bases from V and 5 bases from J, with 20 bases between. CDR3 amino acids: CASRRPGVGDDQPQHF. CDR3 bases: TGTGCCAGCAGGCGCCCGGGCGTGGGGGACGATCAGCCCCAGCATTTT.

This clonotype was picked up a small number of times. The rearrangement joins TRBV7-6 to TRBJ2-2; a weak D match, TRBD2 (5 bases). V was cut by 8 bases and J by 1 base, with 11 bases left in between. The CDR3 extends over 14 amino acids. Germline loops: CDR1 SGHVS, CDR2 FNYEAQ. The chain's CDR3 is CASLNSENTGELFF. CDR3 nucleotides: TGTGCCAGCCTTAATAGCGAGAACACCGGGGAGCTGTTTTTT.

This clonotype was seen a handful of times. The chain uses TRBV7-8 and TRBJ2-3; no reliable D call. The CDR3 runs to 15 residues. The V gene's germline CDR1 is SGHVS and CDR2 FQNEAQ. Deletions cut 3 bases from V and 0 bases from J, with 10 bases between. The chain's CDR3 is CASSLGGFSTDTQYF. The CDR3 DNA is TGTGCCAGCAGCTTGGGCGGCTTCAGCACAGATACGCAGTATTTT.

This clonotype was picked up a small number of times. This sequence joins TRBV29-1 and TRBJ1-3; no reliable D call. Germline V gives CDR1 SQVTM, CDR2 ANQGSEA. V lost 7 bases and J 3 bases, leaving 10 bases between the germline ends. This CDR3 comprises 12 residues. CDR3 nucleotide sequence: TGCAGCGCCCAAGGATTTGGAAACACCATATATTTT. The encoded protein is CSAQGFGNTIYF.

This clonotype was detected ten times or more. The chain is built from TRBV4-1 and TRBJ2-1; D not resolved. Germline assignment: CDR1 MGHRA and CDR2 YSYEKL. The CDR3 is 13 amino acids. V gave up 1 base and J gave up 5 bases, with 6 bases separating them. The chain's CDR3 is CASSQGPHNEQFF. The CDR3 DNA follows: TGCGCCAGCAGCCAAGGGCCGCACAATGAGCAGTTCTTC.

This clonotype was counted only a few times. This chain joins TRBV29-1 and TRBJ1-1, with D perhaps TRBD1 (5 bases). V lost 4 bases, J lost 8 bases, and 8 bases lay in between. The CDR3 runs 10 residues. Germline loops: CDR1 SQVTM, CDR2 ANQGSEA. The CDR3, as DNA: TGCAGCGTTGCGTGGGGGGAAGCTTTCTTT. This gives the protein CSVAWGEAFF. The complete variable domain, with remaining parts taken from reference TRBV29-1 and TRBJ1-1, reads SAVISQKPSRDICQRGTSLTIQCQVDSQVTMMFWYRQQPGQSLTLIATANQGSEATYESGFVIDKFPISRPNLTFSTLTVSNMSPEDSSIYLCSVAWGEAFFGQGTRLTVV.

A word on this clonotype: A read error is possible here, since a much larger clone lies one base away. This chain's CDR3 is CASSRLPGRVGEKLFF. CDR3 in DNA: TGTGCCAGCAGTCGCTTGCCGGGCAGGGTAGGTGAAAAACTGTTTTTT. The genes are TRBV28 and TRBJ1-4; tentative D call: TRBD1 (5 bases). There are 16 residues in the CDR3. V was trimmed by 5 bases and J by 7 bases, leaving 20 bases between them. The germline CDR1 and CDR2 sequences are MDHEN and SYDVKM.

This clonotype was recorded many times. The chain employs TRBV5-6 and TRBJ1-3; D is ambiguous. Germline loops: CDR1 SGHDT, CDR2 YYEEEE. This CDR3 comprises 11 residues. V gave up 6 bases and J gave up 7 bases, with 8 bases separating them. CDR3 sequence (DNA): TGTGCCAGCATCAAAGGGAACACCATATATTTT. Translation gives CASIKGNTIYF. Using reference TRBV5-6 and TRBJ1-3 for the parts outside the CDR3, the full variable domain is DAGVTQSPTHLIKTRGQQVTLRCSPKSGHDTVSWYQQALGQGPQFIFQYYEEEERQRGNFPDRFSGHQFPNYSSELNVNALLLGDSALYLCASIKGNTIYFGEGSWLTVV.

V usage is TRBV29-1 and J usage is TRBJ1-1; TRBD1 matches 9 bases. V shed 4 bases, J shed 5 bases, and the junction held 8 bases outside the gene matches. Germline CDR1 is SQVTM and CDR2 is ANQGSEA. CDR3 length: 14 amino acids. CDR3 coding DNA: TGCAGCGTTGCACAGGGGGCGGGTTTGACTGAAGCTTTCTTT. This codes for CSVAQGAGLTEAFF.